This passage covers 30 T cell receptor beta chains from one sample sequenced in a study of regulatory T cells in long-lasting Graves disease. Time point described: newly diagnosed GD, antithyroid drugs for less than 3 months. Generation of the TCR library employed RNA extracted from PBMCs. HTBI primers from iRepertoire and Arm-PCR of CDR3 regions yielded the TCR beta libraries. Via MiXCR, TCRdb re-called the multiplex PCR reads, giving one row per CDR3 protein. The sample includes 320,000 or so distinct CDR3 sequences, under 20% of them seen just once. Sample: peripheral blood mononuclear cells (PBMCs), taken at new diagnosis, from a patient treated with antithyroid drugs. Receptor source: a female donor with Graves disease.

The chain links TRBV5-1 to TRBJ2-7, with 10 positions matching TRBD1. The CDR3 is 16 residues long. Per the germline V gene, CDR1 is SGHRS and CDR2 is YFSETQ. After removal of 4 bases from V and 5 bases from J, the junction contained 12 bases not matched to a gene. The CDR3 reads CASSPAGTGAWDEQYF. The DNA of the CDR3 is TGCGCCAGCAGCCCCGCGGGGACAGGGGCTTGGGACGAGCAGTACTTC.

This clonotype was seen repeatedly, ten times or more. The chain is built from TRBV12-3 or TRBV12-4 and TRBJ2-5, with no clear D. This CDR3 contains 13 residues. The ends were cut back, 5 bases at V and 5 bases at J, with 12 bases in the middle. CDR3 in amino acids: CASSRVVVETQYF. The CDR3 nucleotides read TGTGCCAGCAGTAGAGTGGTGGTGGAGACCCAGTACTTC.

This clonotype came up many times. One end of the junction fails to match germline, which may point to a read error. The V call is TRBV18, the J call TRBJ2-3; D is uncertain. The CDR3 has 12 residues. Germline V gene data show CDR1 as KGHSH and CDR2 as LQKENI. The CDR3 region is CANSPRSDTQYF. In DNA form, the CDR3 reads TGTGCCAACTCACCAAGGTCCGATACGCAGTATTTT.

This chain joins TRBV9 and TRBJ2-1, with D possibly being TRBD1 (5 bases). V lost 2 bases and J 3 bases, leaving 12 bases between the germline ends. The germline gives CDR1 SGDLS, CDR2 YYNGEE. This CDR3 has 15 amino acids. Here the CDR3 DNA reads TGTGCCAGCAGCGTCTCAGGACACCTCTACAATGAGCAGTTCTTC. As protein: CASSVSGHLYNEQFF.

This clonotype was recorded at least ten times. The rearrangement joins TRBV28 to TRBJ2-3; the D is unclear. This CDR3 is 13 amino acids long. CDR1 is MDHEN and CDR2 is SYDVKM in the germline V gene. Trimming stripped 6 bases from V and 2 bases from J, with 9 bases between. CDR3 amino acids: CASSNPTTDTQYF. The CDR3, as DNA: TGTGCCAGCAGCAACCCTACCACAGATACGCAGTATTTT.

This clonotype was found many times. The V gene is TRBV7-3, the J gene TRBJ1-5; tentative D call: TRBD1 (5 bases). Germline V lookup: CDR1 SGHTA, CDR2 FQGTGA. This CDR3 contains 17 residues. Trimming removed 10 bases from V and 5 bases from J, with 27 bases in between. The CDR3 spells CATPPTGEGQADQPQHF. Here the CDR3 DNA reads TGTGCCACGCCCCCCACGGGGGAGGGGCAAGCGGATCAGCCCCAGCATTTT.

This clonotype was seen at least ten times. The V and J genes are TRBV2 and TRBJ2-2; 10 nucleotides align to TRBD2. Germline CDR1 SNHLY, CDR2 FYNNEI. J gave up 6 bases and V 3 bases, and 10 bases lay outside the gene matches. The CDR3 is 17 amino acids. This chain's CDR3 is CASSDYVLAGEAGELFF. The CDR3 DNA is TGTGCCAGCAGTGACTATGTCCTAGCGGGAGAGGCCGGGGAGCTGTTTTTT.

The rearrangement links TRBV19 to TRBJ2-4; a weak D match, TRBD1 (6 bases). The J call is doubtful: the DNA matches TRBJ1-2 better. The CDR3 extends over 16 amino acids. Germline lookup yields CDR1 LNHDA and CDR2 SQIVND (reference sequence). CDR3 loop: CASSPPGGPFGYGYTF. CDR3 DNA sequence: TGTGCCAGTAGTCCGCCGGGGGGGCCCTTTGGGTATGGCTACACCTTC.

This clonotype was detected ten times or more. The CDR3 DNA follows: TGTGCCAGCACCAAGGGACTAGCGGCTGACAATGAGCAGTTCTTC. Translation gives CASTKGLAADNEQFF. This sequence joins TRBV13 and TRBJ2-1; 11 bases map to TRBD2. This CDR3 region has 15 residues. The V and J ends lost 7 bases and 5 bases, in that order; junction bases with no gene match: 7. CDR1 PRHDT and CDR2 FYEKMQ come from the germline V gene (reference sequence).

The table lists this clonotype with many counts. CDR3 protein: CASSQKRDTEAFF. The DNA for the CDR3 is TGTGCCAGCAGCCAAAAGCGCGACACTGAAGCTTTCTTT. V is TRBV3-1 and J is TRBJ1-1; D not certain. Per germline, CDR1 LGHDT and CDR2 YNNKEL (reference sequence). The CDR3 extends over 13 amino acids. Deletions cut 2 bases from V and 3 bases from J, with 7 bases between.

This clonotype was picked up a small number of times. The chain employs TRBV7-2 and TRBJ2-7; 10 nucleotides match TRBD2. Germline CDR1 is SGHTA and CDR2 is FQGNSA. V lost 5 bases and J lost 5; bases outside the gene matches: 9. This CDR3 comprises 15 residues. The CDR3 is CASSRATSGVHEQYF. The CDR3 bases are TGTGCCAGCAGCCGGGCCACTAGCGGGGTCCACGAGCAGTACTTC.

This clonotype was seen just once. The CDR3 DNA is TGTGCCAGCAGCGCCGAAGACTGGGCTAGCGGGCACAATGAGCAGTTCTTC. Protein product: CASSAEDWASGHNEQFF. J is TRBJ2-1 and V is TRBV2; 8 bases match TRBD2. The V gene's germline CDR1 is SNHLY and CDR2 FYNNEI. V dropped 6 bases and J dropped 5; count of bases not matched to a gene: 15. The CDR3 consists of 17 residues.

About this clonotype: A single base separates this from a much larger clone, so it may be a read error. This likely comes from a read error, as the CDR3 has no conserved phenylalanine or tryptophan at its end. The chain employs TRBV10-3 and TRBJ2-3, with D possibly TRBD2 on 6 matching bases. This CDR3 contains 15 residues. The germline CDR1 and CDR2 sequences are ENHRY and SYGVKD. With 6 bases removed from V and 0 bases from J, the gap between germline ends came to 13 bases. The CDR3 DNA is TGTGCCATCAGGGACTTAGCGGAAAGCACAGATACGCAGTATTCT. It is translated as CAIRDLAESTDTQYS.

This clonotype was counted ten times or more. The chain links TRBV28 to TRBJ1-4; the match to TRBD1 covers 11 bases. There are 15 residues in the CDR3. V gave up 4 bases and J gave up 5 bases; unmatched junction bases: 3. Germline V gene sequence: CDR1 MDHEN, CDR2 SYDVKM. This CDR3 is CASSSGTGGNEKLFF. The CDR3 DNA reads as TGTGCCAGCAGTTCAGGGACAGGGGGGAATGAAAAACTGTTTTTT.

This clonotype has a count of ten or more. The chain has TRBV28 and TRBJ1-5; D remains ambiguous. The CDR3 sequence is 11 residues long. Germline assignment: CDR1 MDHEN and CDR2 SYDVKM. The V end lost 4 bases, the J end lost 5 bases, and 3 bases lay between the germline ends. DNA for the CDR3: TGTGCCAGCAGTTCAGATCAGCCCCAGCATTTT. This sequence encodes CASSSDQPQHF.

The chain recombines TRBV25-1 with TRBJ1-4; no firm D call. The V gene's germline CDR1 is MGHDK and CDR2 SYGVNS. V was cut by 3 bases and J by 0 bases, with 14 bases left in between. This CDR3 has 17 residues. CDR3 loop: CASSEALPSTTNEKLFF. CDR3 coding DNA: TGTGCCAGCAGTGAGGCACTGCCTTCGACAACTAATGAAAAACTGTTTTTT.

This clonotype was seen many times. This chain joins TRBV20-1 and TRBJ2-1; possibly TRBD2 for D (5 bases). Trimming took off 3 bases at V and 6 bases at J, with 27 bases between the two ends. The CDR3 loop spans 18 amino acids. Germline V gene sequence: CDR1 DFQATT, CDR2 SNEGSKA (reference sequence). CDR3 sequence: CSASGLAYPNEMLNEQFF. The CDR3 bases are TGCAGTGCTAGCGGGCTAGCTTACCCTAATGAAATGCTCAATGAGCAGTTCTTC.

This clonotype appeared many times. The V gene is TRBV28, the J gene TRBJ2-1, with D unresolved. Deletions cut 3 bases from V and 9 bases from J, with 12 bases between. This CDR3 is 13 amino acids long. Per germline, CDR1 MDHEN and CDR2 SYDVKM. CDR3 amino acids: CASSFSTGVEQFF. CDR3 DNA: TGTGCCAGCAGTTTCTCCACTGGAGTTGAGCAGTTCTTC.

For this clonotype: A much larger clone lies a single base off, so this may be a read error. This chain links TRBV2 with TRBJ2-1; D not resolved. V was shortened by 8 bases and J by 4 bases, with 15 bases between the two germline ends. Germline V gives CDR1 SNHLY, CDR2 FYNNEI. The CDR3 covers 14 residues. CDR3 in DNA: TGTGCCAGCTCCGCCGAGTGGGCTTACAATGAGCAGTTCTTC. This encodes CASSAEWAYNEQFF.

This clonotype occurred a few times. The CDR3 loop reads CASSYRTGAVNQPQHF. CDR3 nucleotide sequence: TGTGCCAGCAGTTACAGGACAGGGGCCGTGAATCAGCCCCAGCATTTT. The chain combines TRBV28 with TRBJ1-5, with 9 positions matching TRBD1. Looked up from germline, CDR1 is MDHEN and CDR2 is SYDVKM. V gave up 4 bases and J gave up 4 bases; unmatched junction bases: 8. This CDR3 has 16 amino acids.

This clonotype showed up many times. The chain is built from TRBV28 and TRBJ2-1, with D uncertain. Trimming cost V 3 bases and J 2 bases, with 5 bases left between them. The germline CDR1 and CDR2 sequences are MDHEN and SYDVKM. This CDR3 region has 13 residues. DNA of the CDR3: TGTGCCAGCAGTTTTTTCGCCTACAATGAGCAGTTCTTC. Residues: CASSFFAYNEQFF. The entire variable domain, with the rest obtained from reference TRBV28 and TRBJ2-1, is as follows: DVKVTQSSRYLVKRTGEKVFLECVQDMDHENMFWYRQDPGLGLRLIYFSYDVKMKEKGDIPEGYSVSREKKERFSLILESASTNQTSMYLCASSFFAYNEQFFGPGTRLTVL.

As to this clonotype: The missing conserved phenylalanine or tryptophan at the end of this CDR3 makes a read error likely. The chain is built from TRBV7-3 and TRBJ1-1; maybe TRBD1 (6 bases). The CDR3 is 13 residues long. Trimming left V 3 bases short and J 5 bases short, with 10 bases between. Germline CDR1 SGHTA, CDR2 FQGTGA. The CDR3 is CASSFTGNTEAFC. The CDR3 region has the DNA TGTGCCAGCAGCTTTACAGGGAATACTGAAGCTTTCTGT.

This clonotype was recorded a few times. The rearrangement joins TRBV15 to TRBJ1-5, with D maybe TRBD1 (6 bases). The germline V gene has CDR1 LNHNV and CDR2 YYDKDF (reference sequence). Trimming shortened V by 0 bases and J by 2 bases, and 14 bases separated the two germline ends. The CDR3 length is 17 residues. As DNA, the CDR3 is TGTGCCACCAGCAGAGATTCTGGGGGCCGGGGCAATCAGCCCCAGCATTTT. It specifies CATSRDSGGRGNQPQHF.

The chain combines TRBV28 with TRBJ2-5; D gene unclear. Gene TRBJ2-1 matches the end of the DNA better, so the J call may be wrong. CDR1 MDHEN and CDR2 SYDVKM come from the germline V gene. The CDR3 has 15 amino acids. CDR3 coding DNA: TGTGCCAGCAGTTTGGCGACTGGCCGGTACAATGAGCAGTTCTTC. Amino acid sequence: CASSLATGRYNEQFF.

Many counts were recorded for this clonotype. The genes are TRBV5-5 and TRBJ2-5; 8 bases are shared with TRBD2. Germline CDR1 is SGHKS and CDR2 is YYEKEE (reference sequence). Unmatched junction bases numbered 10, after V lost 2 bases and J lost 7 bases. The CDR3 is 15 residues long. CDR3 nucleotide sequence: TGTGCCAGCAGCTTTGTAGGAGCGGGAGAGGGGACCCAGTACTTC. This encodes CASSFVGAGEGTQYF.

Concerning this clonotype itself: A much larger clone is a single base away; this may be a read error. The chain couples TRBV5-1 to TRBJ2-7; 7 nucleotides agree with TRBD1. The junction had 13 bases not matched to a gene; V was cut back by 4 bases and J by 6 bases. Per the germline V gene, CDR1 is SGHRS and CDR2 is YFSETQ. The CDR3 consists of 15 residues. In DNA form, the CDR3 reads TGCGCCAGCAGCCCCGCCGGGACAGAGCTCTTCGAGCAGTACTTC. This encodes CASSPAGTELFEQYF.

This clonotype occurred a few times. The chain combines TRBV9 with TRBJ2-1; TRBD1 is a possible D gene (6 bases). CDR1 and CDR2 (germline): SGDLS, YYNGEE. V was shortened by 3 bases and J by 1 base, with 26 bases between the two germline ends. The CDR3 consists of 20 residues. The CDR3 coding sequence is TGTGCCAGCAGCGAGGGCCCTGTTTGGCGGCAGAGGGGGTCCTACAATGAGCAGTTCTTC. Its protein product is CASSEGPVWRQRGSYNEQFF.

This chain uses TRBV9 with TRBJ2-5, with 7 bases aligning to TRBD1. V lost 10 bases and J lost 5; bases outside the gene matches: 8. Germline-derived CDR1 and CDR2 are SGDLS and YYNGEE. The CDR3 has 12 amino acids. CDR3 sequence: CAHDRAPETQYF. CDR3 nucleotides: TGTGCCCATGACAGGGCCCCGGAGACCCAGTACTTC.

This clonotype was recorded at least ten times. One end of the junction fails to match germline, which may point to a read error. This chain links TRBV30 with TRBJ2-4, with TRBD2 matching 10 bases. The germline V gene encodes CDR1 GTSNPN and CDR2 SVGIG (reference sequence). CDR3 length: 13 amino acids. The CDR3 spells CAGRTSGKNIQYF. The CDR3 DNA reads TGTGCCGGGAGGACTAGCGGCAAAAACATTCAGTACTTC.

This clonotype was counted at least ten times. The chain links TRBV7-2 to TRBJ2-4; D is uncertain. V was shortened by 1 base and J by 2 bases, with 6 bases between the two germline ends. CDR1 is SGHTA and CDR2 is FQGNSA in the germline V gene. This CDR3 is built from 14 residues. CDR3 amino acids: CASSLGGTKNIQYF. The CDR3 DNA follows: TGTGCCAGCAGCTTAGGGGGAACCAAAAACATTCAGTACTTC.